A selection of T cell receptor beta chains follows, all from one sample in a study of blood T cell repertoires in COVID-19. Here immunoSEQ multiplex PCR was the method, and the copy in TCRdb shows in-frame clones only, minus some. The sample carries 55,000 to 65,000 clones, roughly nine tenths recorded once. What was sequenced was peripheral blood. These receptors all come from a human donor with acute or convalescent COVID-19. The donor label of this sample is uncertain. The CDR3 runs from the conserved cysteine through the conserved F or W. Each record gives: J gene, V gene, CDR3 protein.

TRBJ1-1,TRBV6-5,CASSWTGAMNTEAFF
TRBJ2-5,TRBV29-1,CSVWGLAGVGETQYF
TRBJ1-3,TRBV27,CASSFDRGYTIYF
TRBJ2-6,TRBV6-2/TRBV6-3,CASSLLGLAEGKILTF
TRBJ2-3,TRBV11-3,CASSLRGGQDTQYF
TRBJ1-2,TRBV5-4,CASSPGGLHRSNYGYTF
TRBJ2-3,TRBV7-9,CASSLTSGGVTQYF
TRBJ1-2,TRBV6-2/TRBV6-3,CASSLDSNYGYTF
TRBJ2-1,TRBV7-8,CASSLVPRAGGQFF
TRBJ2-3,TRBV2,CASSGDRGTDTQYF
TRBJ1-2,TRBV15,CATSRDITGNYGYTF
TRBJ2-7,TRBV18,CASSPPSSYEQYF
TRBJ2-1,TRBV29-1,CSVKRESSYNEQFF
TRBJ2-2,TRBV11-3,CASSPIREAGELFF
TRBJ2-2,TRBV3-1/TRBV3-2,CASSAQGGTTGELFF
TRBJ1-5,TRBV6-5,CASSLGQGGGQPQHF
TRBJ1-2,TRBV4-2,CASSQPPAANYGYTF
TRBJ1-1,TRBV19,CASIYGTEAFF
TRBJ2-5,TRBV7-3,CASSLTRTSGKEGVETQYF
TRBJ1-2,TRBV9,CASSVGQGLGYGYTF
TRBJ1-5,TRBV7-6,CASSPGPGAWGQQNQPQHF
TRBJ2-3,TRBV7-9,CASSLGTVPSTQYF
TRBJ1-2,TRBV14,CASSQAARQGARGYTF
TRBJ1-5,TRBV5-1,CASSLEGESNQPQHF
TRBJ1-6,TRBV28,CASRLSGGGGSPLHF
TRBJ2-5,TRBV15,CATSNWGQGVGETQYF
TRBJ1-1,TRBV7-9,CASSPTTGLNEAFF